This record covers a single T cell receptor beta chain. Other DNA sequences of this sample code for an identical CDR3. When replicate PCRs were run on sorted subsets, they used approximately 210 ng DNA, about 31,000 T cell genomes. Clones were read by immunoSEQ multiplex PCR, and TCRdb kept only the in-frame ones, dropping some. The table records a few million clones, approximately 93% of them present only once. This sample was included in a study of shared clonotypes between healthy human individuals. Those who donated were healthy HIV-negative adults, with no recent acute infections or vaccinations reported. CDR3 length: 13 residues. Germline V gene sequence: CDR1 SQVTM, CDR2 ANQGSEA. V was clipped by 4 bases and J by 3 bases, with 9 bases between them.

The chain carries TRBV29-1 and TRBJ2-2; D unresolved. The specimen sequenced was naive CD4+ T cells from PBMCs. Indicated subset: CD45RA+ positively selected. This clonotype was obtained from a man aged 18 to 29 in good health. Some clones in this sample may be carry-over from other donors' samples. CDR3 sequence (DNA): TGCAGCGTTGGTGGGTTGTACACCGGGGAGCTGTTTTTT. Its translation is CSVGGLYTGELFF.